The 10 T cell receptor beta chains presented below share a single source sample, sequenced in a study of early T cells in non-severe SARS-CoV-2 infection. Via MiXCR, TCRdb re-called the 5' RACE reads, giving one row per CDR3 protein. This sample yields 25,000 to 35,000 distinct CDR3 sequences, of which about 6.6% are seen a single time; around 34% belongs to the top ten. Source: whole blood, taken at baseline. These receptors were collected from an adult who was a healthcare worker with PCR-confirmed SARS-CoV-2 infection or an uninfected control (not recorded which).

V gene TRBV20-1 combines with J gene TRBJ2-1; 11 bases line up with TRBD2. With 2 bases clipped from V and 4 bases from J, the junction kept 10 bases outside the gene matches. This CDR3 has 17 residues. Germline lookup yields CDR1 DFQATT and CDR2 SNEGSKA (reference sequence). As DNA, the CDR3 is TGCAGTGCTAGACAGCGGGGACTAGCGGTCCCTTACAATGAGCAGTTCTTC. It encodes CSARQRGLAVPYNEQFF.

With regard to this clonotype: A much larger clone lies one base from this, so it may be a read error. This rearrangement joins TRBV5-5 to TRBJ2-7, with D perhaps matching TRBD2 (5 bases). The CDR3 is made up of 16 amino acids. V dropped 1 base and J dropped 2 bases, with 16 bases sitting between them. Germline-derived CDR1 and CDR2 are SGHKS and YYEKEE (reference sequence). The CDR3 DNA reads TGTGCCAGCAGCTTGTCGAGGGCGGGCAGCACCTACGAGCAGTACTTC. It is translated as CASSLSRAGSTYEQYF.

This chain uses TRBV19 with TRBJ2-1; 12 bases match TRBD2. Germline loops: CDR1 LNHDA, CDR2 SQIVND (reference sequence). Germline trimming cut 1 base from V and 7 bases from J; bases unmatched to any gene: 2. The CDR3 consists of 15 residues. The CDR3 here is CASSIATSGGNEQFF. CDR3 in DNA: TGTGCCAGTAGTATAGCGACTAGCGGGGGTAATGAGCAGTTCTTC.

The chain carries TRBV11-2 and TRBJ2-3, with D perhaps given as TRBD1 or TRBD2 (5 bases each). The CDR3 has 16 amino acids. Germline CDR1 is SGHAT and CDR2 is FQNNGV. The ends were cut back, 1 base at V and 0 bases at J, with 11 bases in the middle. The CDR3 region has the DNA TGTGCCAGCAGCTTAGTCTCGGGGCTAAGCACAGATACGCAGTATTTT. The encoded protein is CASSLVSGLSTDTQYF.

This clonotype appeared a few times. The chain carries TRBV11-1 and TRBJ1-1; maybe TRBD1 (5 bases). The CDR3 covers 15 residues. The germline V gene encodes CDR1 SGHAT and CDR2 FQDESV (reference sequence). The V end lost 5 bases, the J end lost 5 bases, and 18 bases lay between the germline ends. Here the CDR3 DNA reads TGTGCCAGCAGCCGCTCTCGGACGGGGCAAACTGAAGCTTTCTTT. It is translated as CASSRSRTGQTEAFF.

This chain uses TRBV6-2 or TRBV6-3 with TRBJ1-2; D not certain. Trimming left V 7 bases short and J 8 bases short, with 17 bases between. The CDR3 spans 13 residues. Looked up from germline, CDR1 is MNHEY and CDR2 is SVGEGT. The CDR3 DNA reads TGTGCCAGCACCCCGGACCCTTCCTTCGGCTACACCTTC. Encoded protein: CASTPDPSFGYTF.

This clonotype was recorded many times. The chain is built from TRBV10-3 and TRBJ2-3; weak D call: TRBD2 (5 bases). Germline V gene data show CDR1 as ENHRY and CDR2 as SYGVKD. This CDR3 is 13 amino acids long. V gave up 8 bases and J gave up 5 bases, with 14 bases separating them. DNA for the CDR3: TGTGCCATCGGGAGCAGAGTGGAAGATACGCAGTATTTT. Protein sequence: CAIGSRVEDTQYF.

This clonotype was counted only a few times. Written as DNA, the CDR3 is TGTGCCAGCAGCCGGCCTACCGGGACAGGGATATCTGAAGCTTTCTTT. This gives the protein CASSRPTGTGISEAFF. The genes are TRBV11-2 and TRBJ1-1; 9 bases agree with TRBD1. Germline assignment: CDR1 SGHAT and CDR2 FQNNGV. V was clipped by 5 bases and J by 6 bases; unmatched bases: 13. This CDR3 has 16 amino acids.

This CDR3 is CASPRQGGYTGELFF. The CDR3 bases are TGTGCCAGTCCCCGACAGGGAGGTTACACCGGGGAGCTGTTTTTT. The chain links TRBV6-5 to TRBJ2-2, with D possibly TRBD1 on 7 matching bases. Trimming cost V 9 bases and J 3 bases, with 17 bases left between them. The CDR3 covers 15 residues. Germline CDR1 and CDR2: MNHEY and SVGAGI.

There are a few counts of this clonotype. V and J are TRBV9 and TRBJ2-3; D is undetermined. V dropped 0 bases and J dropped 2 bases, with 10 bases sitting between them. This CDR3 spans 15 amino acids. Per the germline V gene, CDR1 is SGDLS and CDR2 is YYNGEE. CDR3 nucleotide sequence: TGTGCCAGCAGCGTAGGGCCAGGAGTCACAGATACGCAGTATTTT. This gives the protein CASSVGPGVTDTQYF.